Included here is one T cell receptor beta chain sequence, with context. This sample is part of a study of T-cell reconstitution after alpha-beta-depleted transplantation in children. Unique molecular identifiers were incorporated during preparation of the TCRbeta library. MiXCR, applied by TCRdb to the PCR reads, yields one record per CDR3 protein. The table lists a few hundred thousand distinct CDR3 sequences, around 13% of them singletons, with roughly 5.4% in the top ten. The material was PBMCs from the stem cell graft donor, obtained from the stem cell graft. The TCR was taken from a human donor who donated a stem cell graft to a child with combined immunodeficiency.

DNA of the CDR3: TGTGCCAGCAGCGTAGGCGCGAGTCGACTCTCCTACAATGAGCAGTTCTTC. Translation gives CASSVGASRLSYNEQFF. The chain couples TRBV9 to TRBJ2-1, with D uncertain. The germline CDR1 and CDR2 sequences are SGDLS and YYNGEE. V was shortened by 0 bases and J by 0 bases, with 13 bases between the two germline ends. CDR3 length equals 17 residues.